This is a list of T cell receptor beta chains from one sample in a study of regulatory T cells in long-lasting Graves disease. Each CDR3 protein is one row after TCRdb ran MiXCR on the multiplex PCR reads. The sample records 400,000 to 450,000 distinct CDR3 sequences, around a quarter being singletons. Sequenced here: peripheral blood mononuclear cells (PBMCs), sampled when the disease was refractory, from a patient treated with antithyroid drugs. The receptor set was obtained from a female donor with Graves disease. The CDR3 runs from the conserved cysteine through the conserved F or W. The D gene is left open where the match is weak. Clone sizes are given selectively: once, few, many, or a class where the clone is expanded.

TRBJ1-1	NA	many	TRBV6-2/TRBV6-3	CASSIMRTENTEAFF	TGTGCCAGCAGCATTATGAGGACGGAGAACACTGAAGCTTTCTTT
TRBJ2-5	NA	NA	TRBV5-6	CASSSRASPTRETQYF	TGTGCCAGCAGTTCCCGGGCCTCCCCTACGAGGGAGACCCAGTACTTC
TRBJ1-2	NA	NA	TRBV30	CAWSGGARSDGYTF	TGTGCCTGGAGTGGAGGGGCCCGATCCGATGGCTACACCTTC
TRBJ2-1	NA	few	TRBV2	CASSTYSTEGQFF	TGTGCCAGCAGTACCTACAGCACAGAGGGGCAGTTCTTC
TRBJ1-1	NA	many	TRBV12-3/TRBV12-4	CASSFGGGGTEAFF	TGTGCCAGCAGTTTCGGGGGCGGGGGGACTGAAGCTTTCTTT
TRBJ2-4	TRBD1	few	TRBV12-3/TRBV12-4	CASKQGASKNIQYF	TGTGCCAGCAAGCAGGGGGCGTCAAAAAACATTCAGTACTTC
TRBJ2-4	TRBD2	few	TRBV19	CASSTRTSENIQYF	TGTGCCAGTAGTACAAGGACTAGCGAAAACATTCAGTACTTC
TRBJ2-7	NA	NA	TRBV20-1	CSAHTQYRVDEQYF	TGCAGTGCTCATACTCAATACAGGGTCGACGAGCAGTACTTC
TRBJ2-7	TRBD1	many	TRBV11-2	CASSPLTDRGSLEQYF	TGTGCCAGCAGCCCGCTAACTGACAGGGGGAGTCTCGAGCAGTACTTC
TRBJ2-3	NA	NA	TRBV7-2	CASSYSRVGTDTQYF	TGTGCCAGCAGCTATTCCAGAGTCGGCACAGATACGCAGTATTTT
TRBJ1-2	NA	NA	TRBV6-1	CASSWDRQTYGYTF	TGTGCCAGCAGCTGGGACCGCCAGACCTATGGCTACACCTTC
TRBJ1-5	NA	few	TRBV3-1	CASSQVGTKQPQHF	TGTGCCAGCAGCCAAGTGGGGACAAAGCAGCCCCAGCATTTT
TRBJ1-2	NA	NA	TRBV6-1	CASGRSLYGYTF	TGTGCCAGCGGACGGAGTCTCTATGGCTACACCTTC
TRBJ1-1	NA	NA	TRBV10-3	CAIKSRENTEAFF	TGTGCCATCAAGAGCAGGGAGAACACTGAAGCTTTCTTT
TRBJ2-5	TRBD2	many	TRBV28	CASSPGTSGRNVGTQYF	TGTGCCAGCAGTCCAGGGACTAGCGGGAGGAATGTAGGGACCCAGTACTTC
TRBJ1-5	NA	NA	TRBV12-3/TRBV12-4	CASSFTRGNQPQHF	TGTGCCAGCAGTTTCACAAGGGGCAATCAGCCCCAGCATTTT
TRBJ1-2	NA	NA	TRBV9	CASSVEGTLAGGYTF	TGTGCCAGCAGCGTAGAAGGGACACTGGCAGGTGGCTACACCTTC
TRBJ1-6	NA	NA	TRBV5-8	CASSFSGAGASPLHF	TGTGCCAGCAGCTTTTCTGGGGCGGGCGCTTCACCCCTCCACTTT
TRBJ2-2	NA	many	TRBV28	CASGRYTNTGELFF	TGTGCCAGCGGTCGTTACACGAACACCGGGGAGCTGTTTTTT
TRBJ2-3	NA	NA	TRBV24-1	CATSAFDTQYF	TGTGCCACCAGTGCGTTCGATACGCAGTATTTT
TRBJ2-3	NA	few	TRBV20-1	CSAYPNRASTDTQYF	TGCAGTGCGTATCCAAACAGGGCGTCGACAGATACGCAGTATTTT
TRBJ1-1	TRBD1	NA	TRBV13	CASSLVTGGLNTEAFF	TGTGCCAGCAGCTTAGTGACAGGGGGCTTGAACACTGAAGCTTTCTTT
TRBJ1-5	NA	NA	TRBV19	CASSIIQISYNQPQHF	TGTGCCAGTAGTATTATACAGATTTCCTACAATCAGCCCCAGCATTTT
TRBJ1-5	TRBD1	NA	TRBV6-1	CASSRPGQGIASNQPQHF	TGTGCCAGCAGTAGACCGGGACAGGGAATTGCGAGCAATCAGCCCCAGCATTTT
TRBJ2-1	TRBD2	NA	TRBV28	CASSNTGLAVYNEQFF	TGTGCCAGCAGTAACACGGGACTAGCGGTTTACAATGAGCAGTTCTTC
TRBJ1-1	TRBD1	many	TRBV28	CASSADREAFF	TGTGCCAGCAGTGCGGACAGGGAAGCTTTCTTT
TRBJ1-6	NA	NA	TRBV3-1	CASSQAEGNSPLHF	TGTGCCAGCAGCCAAGCAGAGGGGAATTCACCCCTCCACTTT
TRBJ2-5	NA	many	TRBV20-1	CSARAPGEETQYF	TGCAGTGCTAGAGCCCCAGGGGAAGAGACCCAGTACTTC
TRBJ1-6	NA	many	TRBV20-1	CSARGAPGKGSPLHF	TGCAGTGCTAGGGGCGCACCAGGGAAGGGTTCACCCCTCCACTTT
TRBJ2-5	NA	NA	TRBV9	CASSVAPGWGASGSNKETQYF	TGTGCCAGCAGCGTAGCCCCAGGGTGGGGGGCTAGCGGCTCAAACAAAGAGACCCAGTACTTC
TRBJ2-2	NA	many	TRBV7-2	CASSLAQNTGELFF	TGTGCCAGCAGCTTAGCGCAGAACACCGGGGAGCTGTTTTTT
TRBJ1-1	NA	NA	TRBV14	CASRPWTENTEAFF	TGTGCCAGCAGGCCCTGGACTGAGAACACTGAAGCTTTCTTT
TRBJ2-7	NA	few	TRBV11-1	CASSSVNEQYF	TGTGCCAGCAGCTCGGTGAACGAGCAGTACTTC
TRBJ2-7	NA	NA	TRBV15	CATSREWVLSPYEQYF	TGTGCCACCAGCAGAGAATGGGTACTTAGCCCCTACGAGCAGTACTTC
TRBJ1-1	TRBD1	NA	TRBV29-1	CSVGGDRGMNTEAFF	TGCAGCGTTGGCGGGGACAGGGGCATGAACACTGAAGCTTTCTTT
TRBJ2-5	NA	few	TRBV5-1	CASTRGTEETQYF	TGCGCCAGCACCAGGGGAACAGAAGAGACCCAGTACTTC
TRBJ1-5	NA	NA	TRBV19	CASSGAQSGNQPQHF	TGTGCCAGTAGTGGAGCTCAATCGGGCAATCAGCCCCAGCATTTT
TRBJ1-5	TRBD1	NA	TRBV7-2	CASSATGSGQPQHF	TGTGCCAGCAGCGCGACAGGGAGCGGACAGCCCCAGCATTTT
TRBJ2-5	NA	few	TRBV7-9	CAWGPQGRETQYF	TGTGCCTGGGGGCCCCAGGGAAGGGAGACCCAGTACTTC
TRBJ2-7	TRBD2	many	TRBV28	CASSLGLAGAAPYF	TGTGCCAGCAGTTTAGGACTAGCGGGAGCCGCGCCGTACTTC
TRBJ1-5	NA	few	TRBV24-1	CATSASSVWGERQPQHF	TGTGCCACCAGTGCTAGCTCTGTGTGGGGGGAACGTCAGCCCCAGCATTTT
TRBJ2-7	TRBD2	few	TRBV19	CASSIEAAGGPYEQYF	TGTGCCAGTAGTATAGAGGCGGCGGGAGGGCCATACGAGCAGTACTTC
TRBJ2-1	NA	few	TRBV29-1	CSVGRRGDEQFF	TGCAGCGTTGGTAGGAGGGGGGATGAGCAGTTCTTC
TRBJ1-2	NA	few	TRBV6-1	CASRPVGEGVNYGYTF	TGTGCCTCCCGCCCGGTTGGTGAGGGGGTAAACTATGGCTACACCTTC
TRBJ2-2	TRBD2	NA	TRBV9	CASSDEAGGPVGELFF	TGTGCCAGCAGCGACGAAGCGGGAGGGCCAGTCGGGGAGCTGTTTTTT
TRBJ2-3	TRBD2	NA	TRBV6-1	CASRRTSEGTQYF	TGTGCCAGCAGGAGGACTAGTGAGGGTACGCAGTATTTT
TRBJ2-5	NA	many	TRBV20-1	CSARSRETQYF	TGCAGTGCTAGATCTAGGGAGACCCAGTACTTC
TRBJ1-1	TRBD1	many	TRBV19	CASSPRTGWNTEAFF	TGTGCCAGTAGTCCCCGGACAGGGTGGAACACTGAAGCTTTCTTT
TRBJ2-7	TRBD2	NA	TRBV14	CASSQGAGTEQCF	TGTGCCAGCAGCCAAGGAGCGGGAACCGAGCAGTGCTTC
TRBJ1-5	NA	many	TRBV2	CASKEDSNQPQHF	TGTGCCAGCAAGGAGGATAGCAATCAGCCCCAGCATTTT
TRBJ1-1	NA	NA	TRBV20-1	CSARSGMNTEAFF	TGCAGTGCTAGATCGGGAATGAACACTGAAGCTTTCTTT
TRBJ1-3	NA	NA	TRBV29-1	CSGQRGNTIYF	TGCAGCGGCCAGAGGGGAAACACCATATATTTT
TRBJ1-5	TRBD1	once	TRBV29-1	CSVRQGPNLPQHF	TGCAGCGTGAGACAGGGCCCTAATTTGCCCCAGCATTTT
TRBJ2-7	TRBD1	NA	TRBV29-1	CSVEVGTAYEQYF	TGCAGCGTTGAAGTCGGGACAGCATACGAGCAGTACTTC
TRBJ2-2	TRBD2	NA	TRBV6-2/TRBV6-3	CASSPVRGGRIIGELFF	TGTGCCAGCAGTCCCGTTAGGGGCGGGAGAATTATCGGGGAGCTGTTTTTT
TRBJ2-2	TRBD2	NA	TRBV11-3	CASSPTSGSTGELFF	TGTGCCAGCAGCCCGACTAGCGGGTCCACCGGGGAGCTGTTTTTT
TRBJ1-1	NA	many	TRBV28	CASSLVGSQAFF	TGTGCCAGCAGTTTAGTAGGGAGTCAAGCTTTCTTT
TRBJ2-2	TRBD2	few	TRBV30	CAWNAGVDTGELFF	TGTGCCTGGAATGCGGGGGTGGACACCGGGGAGCTGTTTTTT
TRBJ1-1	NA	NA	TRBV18	CASSPGGITEAFF	TGTGCCAGCTCACCAGGGGGAATCACTGAAGCTTTCTTT